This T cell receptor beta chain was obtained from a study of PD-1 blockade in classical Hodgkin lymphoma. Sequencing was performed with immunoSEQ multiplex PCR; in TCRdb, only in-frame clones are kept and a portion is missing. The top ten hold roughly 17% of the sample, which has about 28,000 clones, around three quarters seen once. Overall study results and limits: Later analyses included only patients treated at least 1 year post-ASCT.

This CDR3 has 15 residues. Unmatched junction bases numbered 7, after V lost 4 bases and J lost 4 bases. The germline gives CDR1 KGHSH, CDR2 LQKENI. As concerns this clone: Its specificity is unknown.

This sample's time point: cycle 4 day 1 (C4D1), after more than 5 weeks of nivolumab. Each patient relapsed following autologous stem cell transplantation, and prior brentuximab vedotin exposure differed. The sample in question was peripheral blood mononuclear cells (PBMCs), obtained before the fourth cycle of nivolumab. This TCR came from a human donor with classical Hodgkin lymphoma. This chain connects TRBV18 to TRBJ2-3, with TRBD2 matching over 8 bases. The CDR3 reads CASSLNGRAADTQYF. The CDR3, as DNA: TGTGCCAGCTCACTAAACGGGAGGGCGGCAGATACGCAGTATTTT.